The source of this T cell receptor (beta chain) is a study of OX40 agonist ivuxolimab in advanced cancers. Some clones are missing from TCRdb's copy, which holds only in-frame ones; the method was immunoSEQ multiplex PCR. The sample includes over 95,000 clones, approximately 90% seen only once; the top ten take 0.79%. The CDR3 is 13 amino acids. With 3 bases removed from V and 4 bases from J, the gap between germline ends came to 7 bases. Per germline, CDR1 SGHAT and CDR2 FQNNGV. The sequence derives from an adult with an advanced solid tumor such as melanoma, head and neck, liver or kidney cancer. Material: CD4+ or CD8+ T cells sorted from blood, obtained in a trial of the OX40 agonist ivuxolimab. The V and J genes are TRBV11-2 and TRBJ1-3; D possibly corresponds to TRBD1 (5 bases). The CDR3 region has the DNA TGTGCCAGCAGCTTCAGGGCCGGAAACACCATATATTTT. This encodes CASSFRAGNTIYF.